This is a list of T cell receptor beta chains from one sample in a study of blood T cell repertoires in COVID-19. Profiling relied on immunoSEQ multiplex PCR, and the TCRdb table lists in-frame clones only, not all of them. The profile shows 85,000 to 120,000 clones, 84% of them singletons. The specimen was peripheral blood. The receptors were gathered from a woman aged 55-75 years with acute or convalescent COVID-19. Each CDR3 is given with its conserved first and last residue. A D gene is named only where the DNA matches it firmly. Clone size is shown for a subset of rows, as once, few, many or a class of expanded clone.

cdr3_aa cdr3_nt d_call v_call cdr3_length j_call clone_size
CASSEGLAVF TGTGCCAGCAGTGAGGGACTAGCGGTCTTC TRBD2 TRBV6-6 10 TRBJ2-1 few
CASSLVGRDYEQYF TGTGCCAGCAGCTTAGTAGGCAGGGATTACGAGCAGTACTTC . TRBV11-2 14 TRBJ2-7 .
CASSPAQGGNSPLHF TGTGCCAGCAGCCCCGCCCAGGGTGGAAATTCACCCCTCCACTTT . TRBV7-6 15 TRBJ1-6 .
CASSLAQGSGYTF TGTGCCAGCAGCTTAGCGCAGGGGAGTGGCTACACCTTC . TRBV7-2 13 TRBJ1-2 .
CASSPRRGVTDTQYF TGTGCCAGCAGCCCTAGGCGGGGCGTCACAGATACGCAGTATTTT . TRBV5-5 15 TRBJ2-3 .
CASSIEAGAGSGYTF TGTGCCAGTAGTATAGAGGCCGGGGCGGGAAGCGGCTACACCTTC . TRBV19 15 TRBJ1-2 .
CASSQRPSGGLNEQFF TGTGCCAGCAGCCAAAGACCTAGCGGGGGACTTAATGAGCAGTTCTTC TRBD2 TRBV4-2 16 TRBJ2-1 .
CATLQTGTGPWQQYF TGTGCCACCCTTCAAACCGGGACAGGGCCATGGCAGCAGTACTTC TRBD1 TRBV6-5 15 TRBJ2-7 .
CASSLELTGEKLFF TGCGCCAGCAGCTTGGAACTGACAGGAGAAAAACTGTTTTTT . TRBV5-1 14 TRBJ1-4 once
CASSIDRGQNYGYTF TGTGCCAGTAGTATCGACAGGGGGCAAAACTATGGCTACACCTTC TRBD1 TRBV19 15 TRBJ1-2 .
CASSPGQGNEQFF TGTGCCAGCAGTCCGGGACAGGGCAATGAGCAGTTCTTC TRBD1 TRBV12-3/TRBV12-4 13 TRBJ2-1 once
CASSKNRGPNQPQHF TGTGCCAGTAGTAAGAACAGGGGGCCAAATCAGCCCCAGCATTTT TRBD1 TRBV19 15 TRBJ1-5 .
CASSLGGRGGPQETQYF TGTGCCAGCAGCTTGGGGGGCCGGGGGGGGCCGCAAGAGACCCAGTACTTC TRBD2 TRBV5-4 17 TRBJ2-5 .
CASSLEGGLMEQYF TGCGCCAGCAGCTTGGAGGGCGGACTTATGGAGCAGTACTTC . TRBV5-1 14 TRBJ2-7 .
CASSQDLGQGRQPQHF TGTGCCAGCAGCCAAGATTTAGGACAGGGACGTCAGCCCCAGCATTTT TRBD1 TRBV4-2 16 TRBJ1-5 .
CASSPGGGADTGELFF TGTGCCAGCTCACCTGGAGGGGGCGCCGACACCGGGGAGCTGTTTTTT . TRBV18 16 TRBJ2-2 .
CASSSAGAGDTQYF TGTGCCAGCAGTTCAGCGGGAGCCGGAGATACGCAGTATTTT TRBD2 TRBV6-5 14 TRBJ2-3 .
CASSLAGTGRGDEQFF TGTGCCAGCAGCCTAGCCGGGACAGGGAGAGGGGATGAGCAGTTCTTC TRBD1 TRBV28 16 TRBJ2-1 .
CAISDRPGTGLVF TGTGCCATCAGTGACAGACCCGGGACAGGGCTTGTCTTC TRBD1 TRBV10-3 13 TRBJ2-7 .
CASSSMPGLAYEQYF TGTGCCAGCAGCTCGATGCCGGGACTAGCCTACGAGCAGTACTTC TRBD2 TRBV7-3 15 TRBJ2-7 .
CASSLRGRGYTGELFF TGTGCTAGCAGCCTTCGGGGCAGGGGATACACCGGGGAGCTGTTTTTT . TRBV7-7 16 TRBJ2-2 .
CASSQEGQTHYGYTF TGCGCCAGCAGCCAAGAAGGACAGACGCACTATGGCTACACCTTC . TRBV4-1 15 TRBJ1-2 .
CASSMRKDRVNEKLFF TGTGCCAGTAGTATGAGAAAAGACAGGGTTAATGAAAAACTGTTTTTT TRBD1 TRBV19 16 TRBJ1-4 once
CASTGGGEQNEKLFF TGTGCCAGCACCGGGGGGGGTGAGCAAAATGAAAAACTGTTTTTT . TRBV6-5 15 TRBJ1-4 .
CASSLWTAENSPLHF TGTGCCAGCAGCTTATGGACAGCCGAGAATTCACCCCTCCACTTT . TRBV7-3 15 TRBJ1-6 .
CASSQGGRGRAGEKLFF TGTGCCAGCAGCCAAGGCGGCAGGGGGCGGGCGGGTGAAAAACTGTTTTTT TRBD1 TRBV3-1/TRBV3-2 17 TRBJ1-4 .
CASSLDRGWTPLHF TGTGCCAGCAGCTTGGACCGGGGGTGGACACCCCTCCACTTT . TRBV5-4 14 TRBJ1-6 .
CAWSETSGRLIAHEQYF TGTGCCTGGAGTGAGACTAGCGGGCGACTTATAGCCCACGAGCAGTACTTC TRBD2 TRBV30 17 TRBJ2-7 .
CASSLSPGQGPETQYF TGTGCCAGCAGCTTAAGTCCCGGACAGGGCCCAGAGACCCAGTACTTC TRBD1 TRBV7-3 16 TRBJ2-5 .
CASSIAGAGENIQYF TGTGCCAGTAGTATCGCCGGGGCGGGAGAAAACATTCAGTACTTC TRBD2 TRBV19 15 TRBJ2-4 .
CASGNSYEQYF TGCGCCAGCGGCAATTCCTACGAGCAGTACTTC . TRBV10-1 11 TRBJ2-7 few
CASSLSPGGSTGELFF TGCGCCAGCAGCTTGAGTCCGGGAGGAAGCACCGGGGAGCTGTTTTTT TRBD2 TRBV5-1 16 TRBJ2-2 .
CASSQLFASGRAYEQYF TGTGCCAGCAGCCAACTATTCGCTAGCGGGAGGGCCTACGAGCAGTACTTC TRBD2 TRBV4-2 17 TRBJ2-7 .
CASGLMYQETQYF TGCGCCAGCGGCCTGATGTACCAAGAGACCCAGTACTTC . TRBV5-1 13 TRBJ2-5 .
CASSLGPLGQEGGYTF TGTGCCAGCAGCTTAGGCCCGCTAGGGCAGGAGGGGGGCTACACCTTC . TRBV7-2 16 TRBJ1-2 .
CASSQVSAGGHEQFF TGTGCCAGCAGCCAAGTGTCAGCGGGCGGCCATGAGCAGTTCTTC . TRBV3-1/TRBV3-2 15 TRBJ2-1 .
CASSKDTGSYEQYF TGTGCCAGCTCAAAAGACACGGGGTCCTACGAGCAGTACTTC . TRBV18 14 TRBJ2-7 .
CASSLDRGREKLFF TGTGCCAGCAGTTTAGACAGGGGACGTGAAAAACTGTTTTTT TRBD1 TRBV28 14 TRBJ1-4 .
CSASPGKDSPLHF TGCAGTGCTAGTCCCGGGAAGGATTCACCCCTCCACTTT . TRBV20-1 13 TRBJ1-6 .
CAWSWAINEKLFF TGTGCCTGGAGCTGGGCTATTAATGAAAAACTGTTTTTT . TRBV30 13 TRBJ1-4 .
CASSATPGGPYEQYF TGTGCCAGCAGCGCCACACCGGGAGGTCCCTACGAGCAGTACTTC TRBD2 TRBV9 15 TRBJ2-7 .
CASSKGLITDTQYF TGTGCCAGCAGCAAAGGACTGATCACAGATACGCAGTATTTT . TRBV3-1/TRBV3-2 14 TRBJ2-3 .
CASRPTGGSSNQPQHF TGTGCCAGCAGGCCTACAGGGGGCTCTAGCAATCAGCCCCAGCATTTT TRBD1 TRBV28 16 TRBJ1-5 once
CASSFVRDTEAFF TGTGCCAGCAGTTTTGTGAGGGACACTGAAGCTTTCTTT . TRBV28 13 TRBJ1-1 .
CASTYGAGGGPETQYF TGCGCCAGCACCTACGGCGCGGGGGGCGGGCCTGAGACCCAGTACTTC TRBD2 TRBV5-1 16 TRBJ2-5 .
CASSLIGQGAVGELFF TGTGCCAGCAGCCTGATAGGACAGGGGGCTGTCGGGGAGCTGTTTTTT TRBD1 TRBV28 16 TRBJ2-2 .
CASSPKNTEAFF TGTGCCAGCTCACCCAAGAACACTGAAGCTTTCTTT . TRBV18 12 TRBJ1-1 .
CASSPASGIIYEQYF TGCGCCAGCAGCCCGGCTAGCGGGATTATATACGAGCAGTACTTC TRBD2 TRBV5-1 15 TRBJ2-7 .
CASSLGQGGRRYNEQFF TGTGCCAGCAGCCTAGGACAGGGGGGCCGAAGGTACAATGAGCAGTTCTTC TRBD1 TRBV9 17 TRBJ2-1 .
CASSGEGWPQHF TGTGCCAGCAGCGGGGAGGGGTGGCCCCAGCATTTT . TRBV7-9 12 TRBJ1-5 .
CASRLQGNSGELFF TGTGCCAGTAGATTGCAGGGGAACTCCGGGGAGCTGTTTTTT . TRBV19 14 TRBJ2-2 .
CASSRSSGGTSSYNEQFF TGCGCCAGCAGCAGGTCTAGCGGGGGGACTAGCTCCTACAATGAGCAGTTCTTC TRBD2 TRBV5-1 18 TRBJ2-1 .
CASSYVRLGPTDTQYF TGTGCCAGCAGTTATGTGCGTCTGGGCCCCACAGATACGCAGTATTTT . TRBV6-5 16 TRBJ2-3 .
CASKVAGATDTQYF TGTGCCAGTAAGGTAGCGGGAGCAACAGATACGCAGTATTTT TRBD2 TRBV19 14 TRBJ2-3 .
CASSQSRGSGTYEQYF TGTGCCAGCAGCCAAAGCCGGGGGAGCGGGACCTACGAGCAGTACTTC TRBD2 TRBV3-1/TRBV3-2 16 TRBJ2-7 .
CASSLDAGGTEAFF TGCGCCAGCAGCTTGGATGCAGGGGGCACTGAAGCTTTCTTT TRBD1 TRBV5-1 14 TRBJ1-1 .
CASSRTGDEDTEAFF TGCGCCAGCAGCCGGACAGGGGACGAGGACACTGAAGCTTTCTTT TRBD1 TRBV5-1 15 TRBJ1-1 .
CASSNARKAFF TGTGCCAGTAGTAACGCGAGAAAAGCTTTCTTT . TRBV19 11 TRBJ1-1 .
CASSPPGAREPQHF TGTGCCAGCTCACCACCAGGGGCCCGGGAGCCCCAGCATTTT . TRBV18 14 TRBJ1-5 .